Below are 29 T cell receptor beta chains sequenced from a single sample in a study of identical twins. TCRdb used MiXCR to reprocess the 5' RACE reads, holding one entry per CDR3 protein. The table lists some 500,000 distinct CDR3 sequences, around 20% of them singletons. The sample also formed part of further work on T cells expressing NK-cell markers.

Sample: CD4+ T cells sorted from blood. The receptor set was obtained from a woman between 18 and 30 years old in good health.

This clonotype came up a few times. This chain joins TRBV20-1 and TRBJ1-1, with 7 bases lining up with TRBD1. Germline-derived CDR1 and CDR2 are DFQATT and SNEGSKA (reference sequence). V dropped 3 bases and J dropped 5; count of bases not matched to a gene: 9. This CDR3 contains 14 residues. The CDR3 loop is CSARFAGRGTEAFF. CDR3 nucleotide sequence: TGCAGTGCTAGGTTTGCTGGCAGGGGGACTGAAGCTTTCTTT.

This clonotype has only one observation. This chain joins TRBV9 and TRBJ2-2; TRBD2 aligns across 9 bases. CDR1 is SGDLS, CDR2 YYNGEE, per germline. V dropped 2 bases and J dropped 4; count of bases not matched to a gene: 6. The CDR3 contains 16 residues. This chain's CDR3 is CASSVFSGSGTGELFF. The CDR3 nucleotides read TGTGCCAGCAGCGTCTTTAGCGGGAGCGGCACCGGGGAGCTGTTTTTT.

This clonotype was seen a few times. The chain joins TRBV7-2 to TRBJ2-2, with 7 bases that match TRBD2. This CDR3 has 15 residues. The V gene's germline CDR1 is SGHTA and CDR2 FQGNSA. V lost 1 base to trimming and J lost 4 bases; unmatched junction nucleotides: 3. CDR3 coding DNA: TGTGCCAGCAGCTTAGACGGGAGGCCCACCGGGGAGCTGTTTTTT. It codes for CASSLDGRPTGELFF.

This clonotype has ten or more counts. The chain uses TRBV12-3 or TRBV12-4 and TRBJ2-7; the match to TRBD2 covers 16 bases. V shed 3 bases and J 7 bases; nucleotides not matched to a gene: 3. The CDR3 runs 15 residues. The CDR3, as DNA: TGTGCCAGCAGTTTTATGGGACTAGCGGGAGGGGAGCAGTACTTC. It encodes CASSFMGLAGGEQYF.

The chain carries TRBV20-1 and TRBJ1-2, with 11 bases aligning to TRBD1. V shed 6 bases and J 2 bases; nucleotides not matched to a gene: 11. This CDR3 contains 16 residues. CDR1 and CDR2 (germline): DFQATT, SNEGSKA (reference sequence). CDR3 in DNA: TGCAGTGCGATCCGTCGGGACAGGGGGTTAAACTATGGCTACACCTTC. Translating gives CSAIRRDRGLNYGYTF.

The rearrangement uses TRBV5-1 and TRBJ1-6; 12 bases match TRBD1. The CDR3 extends over 19 amino acids. The J segment lost 2 bases and the V segment lost 3 bases, leaving 9 bases of the junction unmatched. Germline CDR1 and CDR2: SGHRS and YFSETQ. The CDR3 nucleotides read TGCGCCAGCAGCTCGGGGACAGGGGGCTCGAAAACCTATAATTCACCCCTCCACTTT. Translated: CASSSGTGGSKTYNSPLHF.

The rearrangement uses TRBV5-1 and TRBJ2-3; a possible D gene is TRBD1 (6 bases). The CDR3 has 15 residues. Trimming left V 0 bases short and J 4 bases short, with 12 bases between. The V gene's germline CDR1 is SGHRS and CDR2 YFSETQ. CDR3 residues: CASSLAGTFSDTQYF. CDR3 nucleotides: TGCGCCAGCAGCTTGGCCGGGACATTTTCAGATACGCAGTATTTT.

This clonotype was observed a few times. This chain connects TRBV7-2 to TRBJ2-2; D may be TRBD2 (7 bases). The CDR3 contains 16 residues. The V and J ends lost 1 base and 2 bases respectively, with 11 bases between them. The V gene's germline CDR1 is SGHTA and CDR2 FQGNSA. CDR3 nucleotide sequence: TGTGCCAGCAGCTTAGTCGGGGGGCCCAACACCGGGGAGCTGTTTTTT. It codes for CASSLVGGPNTGELFF.

This clonotype turned up a few times. The V call is TRBV19, the J call TRBJ2-2, with D uncertain. The CDR3 has 16 residues. The V end was cut by 7 bases, the J end by 0 bases, with 15 bases between. Germline V CDR1 and CDR2: LNHDA, SQIVND (reference sequence). The chain's CDR3 is CASKVIYSSNTGELFF. CDR3 DNA: TGTGCCAGTAAGGTTATCTACAGCTCGAACACCGGGGAGCTGTTTTTT.

Only a few counts were recorded for this clonotype. This chain joins TRBV7-9 and TRBJ2-1; D is uncertain. Germline V gives CDR1 SEHNR, CDR2 FQNEAQ (reference sequence). The V and J ends lost 4 bases and 0 bases respectively, with 16 bases between them. The CDR3 length is 17 residues. CDR3 in amino acids: CASSSGPIRSSYNEQFF. In nucleotides, the CDR3 is TGTGCCAGCAGCTCTGGACCCATCAGGAGCTCCTACAATGAGCAGTTCTTC.

The chain is built from TRBV12-3 or TRBV12-4 and TRBJ2-5, with D possibly being TRBD2 (6 bases). The CDR3 covers 15 residues. V shed 5 bases and J shed 1 base, with 14 bases lying between them. CDR3 nucleotide sequence: TGTGCCAGCAGTCCATCCGGCGGGACCCAAGAGACCCAGTACTTC. It codes for CASSPSGGTQETQYF.

The V gene is TRBV11-2, the J gene TRBJ2-2, with 9 bases identical to TRBD2. The CDR3 consists of 18 residues. The V gene's germline CDR1 is SGHAT and CDR2 FQNNGV. The V and J ends lost 0 bases and 1 base, in that order; junction bases with no gene match: 6. Here the CDR3 DNA reads TGTGCCAGCAGCTTAGAATCCCTAGCGGGGATGAACACCGGGGAGCTGTTTTTT. It yields the protein CASSLESLAGMNTGELFF.

This clonotype occurred a few times. V gene TRBV12-3 or TRBV12-4 combines with J gene TRBJ2-7; D gene unclear. CDR3 length: 11 amino acids. V lost 4 bases to trimming and J lost 5 bases, with 6 bases between them. CDR3 DNA sequence: TGTGCCAGCAGTTACCATAACGAGCAGTACTTC. Translation: CASSYHNEQYF.

This clonotype has a handful of counts. The CDR3 spells CASRSSQGVQPQHF. The CDR3 nucleotides are TGTGCCAGCAGATCGTCCCAGGGGGTGCAGCCCCAGCATTTT. The chain joins TRBV12-3 or TRBV12-4 to TRBJ1-5; 7 bases map to TRBD1. The CDR3 loop spans 14 amino acids. Trimming at V came to 6 bases and at J to 7 bases, leaving 9 bases not matched to a gene.

V gene TRBV10-3 combines with J gene TRBJ2-1; no clear D. Germline V CDR1 and CDR2: ENHRY, SYGVKD. V was trimmed by 7 bases and J by 9 bases, leaving 13 bases between them. The CDR3 has 12 amino acids. The CDR3 DNA reads TGTGCCATCACCAGTCCCTCGGGTGAGCAGTTCTTC. Translated, it gives CAITSPSGEQFF.

The chain combines TRBV3-1 with TRBJ1-5, with D perhaps matching TRBD1 (5 bases). The length of the CDR3 is 16 residues. The germline V gene has CDR1 LGHDT and CDR2 YNNKEL (reference sequence). V was pared by 3 bases and J by 7 bases, with 19 bases between. CDR3 in DNA: TGTGCCAGCAGCCATAGTCTCGGCGGGACGTCCCAGCCCCAGCATTTT. Translation: CASSHSLGGTSQPQHF.

The rearrangement links TRBV20-1 to TRBJ1-3; D gene ambiguous. CDR1 is DFQATT, CDR2 SNEGSKA, per germline (reference sequence). The CDR3 covers 11 residues. This chain's CDR3 is CTVPAGNTIYF. For the CDR3, the DNA is TGCACCGTGCCCGCTGGAAACACCATATATTTT.

This clonotype was detected only a few times. The chain combines TRBV19 with TRBJ2-4, with D tentatively TRBD1 (6 bases). The germline V gene has CDR1 LNHDA and CDR2 SQIVND (reference sequence). CDR3 size: 13 residues. Trimming took 5 bases from V and 7 from J, leaving 12 bases between them. Here the CDR3 DNA reads TGTGCCAGTAGTGGGCAGGGGTTCAACATTCAGTACTTC. Encoded protein: CASSGQGFNIQYF.

This clonotype was observed a single time. This chain joins TRBV19 and TRBJ2-1, with D possibly called TRBD1 or TRBD2 (5 bases each). Between the trimmed V and J ends, which lost 4 bases and 8 bases, there was a span of 12 bases. Germline V lookup: CDR1 LNHDA, CDR2 SQIVND (reference sequence). This CDR3 is built from 13 residues. Written as DNA, the CDR3 is TGTGCCAGTAGTAGGGGGTTTTTCGATGAGCAGTTCTTC. Encoded protein: CASSRGFFDEQFF.

V and J are TRBV6-1 and TRBJ1-2; D may be TRBD1 (6 bases). V dropped 2 bases and J dropped 7 bases, with 11 bases sitting between them. This CDR3 is built from 13 residues. Germline V gene sequence: CDR1 MNHNS, CDR2 SASEGT. This chain's CDR3 is CASSESGGFGYTF. The CDR3 DNA is TGTGCCAGCAGTGAATCGGGGGGCTTTGGCTACACCTTC.

This chain uses TRBV12-3 or TRBV12-4 with TRBJ2-1; D possibly corresponds to TRBD2 (6 bases). Trimming took off 2 bases at V and 9 bases at J, with 20 bases between the two ends. The CDR3 covers 16 residues. The CDR3 sequence is CASSLRRGLAQGEQFF. The CDR3, as DNA: TGTGCCAGCAGTTTACGGCGGGGACTGGCTCAGGGTGAGCAGTTCTTC.

This clonotype showed up just a few times. Here the CDR3 DNA reads TGCAGTGCTGCGACTAGCGGGGGGCAACTACACAATGAGCAGTTCTTC. This encodes CSAATSGGQLHNEQFF. This chain connects TRBV20-1 to TRBJ2-1, with 13 nucleotides matching TRBD2. Germline lookup yields CDR1 DFQATT and CDR2 SNEGSKA (reference sequence). Trimming removed 5 bases from V and 5 bases from J; junction bases left unmatched: 9. The CDR3 is 16 residues long.

The J gene is TRBJ1-1, the V gene TRBV5-1; 9 bases are shared with TRBD1. CDR3 length equals 15 residues. The J segment lost 5 bases and the V segment lost 2 bases, leaving 7 bases of the junction unmatched. Germline values: CDR1 SGHRS, CDR2 YFSETQ. Here the CDR3 DNA reads TGCGCCAGCAGCTTTACAGGGGGCGGTGGGACTGAAGCTTTCTTT. The encoded protein is CASSFTGGGGTEAFF.

The chain recombines TRBV20-1 with TRBJ1-1; D is unresolved. Germline CDR1 and CDR2: DFQATT and SNEGSKA (reference sequence). The germline V and J ends were trimmed by 5 bases and 1 base, with 20 bases remaining between them. The CDR3 is made up of 16 amino acids. The CDR3 here is CSARRTEQAQNTEAFF. CDR3 in DNA: TGCAGTGCTCGACGGACGGAACAAGCCCAGAACACTGAAGCTTTCTTT.

This clonotype occurred a few times. The chain couples TRBV7-2 to TRBJ2-7, with 11 positions matching TRBD1. Germline V lookup: CDR1 SGHTA, CDR2 FQGNSA. V gave up 5 bases and J gave up 3 bases; unmatched junction bases: 12. This CDR3 contains 17 residues. The CDR3 sequence: CASSTRARDRGNYEQYF. Written as DNA, the CDR3 is TGTGCCAGCAGCACACGCGCCCGGGACAGGGGGAACTACGAGCAGTACTTC. Filled out from reference TRBV7-2 and TRBJ2-7, the complete variable domain reads GAGVSQSPSNKVTEKGKDVELRCDPISGHTALYWYRQSLGQGLEFLIYFQGNSAPDKSGLPSDRFSAERTGGSVSTLTIQRTQQEDSAVYLCASSTRARDRGNYEQYFGPGTRLTVT.

The V gene is TRBV12-3 or TRBV12-4, the J gene TRBJ2-5, with D perhaps matching TRBD2 (6 bases). CDR3 length: 15 residues. Trimming pared 6 bases from V and 2 bases from J, leaving 16 bases between. The CDR3 sequence is CASSPLGGGQETQYF. The CDR3 DNA follows: TGTGCCAGCAGCCCCCTTGGGGGAGGACAAGAGACCCAGTACTTC.

V is TRBV4-2 and J is TRBJ1-2, with 9 bases identical to TRBD1. The CDR3 is 15 amino acids. Germline CDR1 reads LGHNA; CDR2 reads YNFKEQ. V gave up 3 bases and J gave up 4 bases; unmatched junction bases: 6. CDR3 DNA sequence: TGTGCCAGCAGCCAGAACTCACAGGGGGCCTATGGCTACACCTTC. It specifies CASSQNSQGAYGYTF.

This clonotype was detected only a few times. The chain carries TRBV20-1 and TRBJ2-3; D not certain. This CDR3 is built from 12 residues. CDR1 and CDR2 (germline): DFQATT, SNEGSKA (reference sequence). Trimming took off 6 bases at V and 1 base at J, with 8 bases between the two ends. CDR3 sequence: CSALPGTDTQYF. CDR3 DNA sequence: TGCAGTGCCTTACCGGGCACAGATACGCAGTATTTT.

This clonotype has just a few counts. The rearrangement uses TRBV29-1 and TRBJ2-7; TRBD2 matches at 7 bases. The CDR3 loop spans 12 amino acids. Per germline, CDR1 SQVTM and CDR2 ANQGSEA. With V trimmed by 4 bases and J by 7 bases, 7 bases remained unmatched. The CDR3 protein is CSVGFTRGEQYF. CDR3 DNA: TGCAGCGTTGGGTTCACGCGGGGGGAGCAGTACTTC.